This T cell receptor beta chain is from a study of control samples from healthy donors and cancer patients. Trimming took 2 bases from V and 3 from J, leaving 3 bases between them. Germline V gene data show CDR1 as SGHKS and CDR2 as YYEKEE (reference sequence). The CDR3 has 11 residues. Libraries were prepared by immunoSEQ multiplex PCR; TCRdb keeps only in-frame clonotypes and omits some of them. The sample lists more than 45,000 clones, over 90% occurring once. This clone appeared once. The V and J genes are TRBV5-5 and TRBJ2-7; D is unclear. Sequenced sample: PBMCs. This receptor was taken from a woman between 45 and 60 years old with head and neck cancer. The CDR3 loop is CASSFLYEQYF. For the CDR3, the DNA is TGTGCCAGCAGCTTCCTCTACGAGCAGTACTTC.